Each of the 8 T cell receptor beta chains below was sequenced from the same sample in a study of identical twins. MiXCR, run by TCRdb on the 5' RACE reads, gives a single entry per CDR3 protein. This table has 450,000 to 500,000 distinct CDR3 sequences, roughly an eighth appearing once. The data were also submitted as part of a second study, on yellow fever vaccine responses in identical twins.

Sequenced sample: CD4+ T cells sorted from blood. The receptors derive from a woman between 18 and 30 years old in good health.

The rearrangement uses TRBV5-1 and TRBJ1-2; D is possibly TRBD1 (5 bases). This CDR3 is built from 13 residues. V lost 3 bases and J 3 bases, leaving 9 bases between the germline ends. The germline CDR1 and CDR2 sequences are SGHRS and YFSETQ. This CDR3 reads CASSWDAYYGYTF. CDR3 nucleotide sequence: TGCGCCAGCAGCTGGGACGCGTACTATGGCTACACCTTC.

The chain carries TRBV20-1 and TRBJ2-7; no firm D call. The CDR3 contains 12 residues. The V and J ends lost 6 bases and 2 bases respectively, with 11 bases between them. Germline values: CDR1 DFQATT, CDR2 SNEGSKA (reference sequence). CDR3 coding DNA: TGCAGTGCCCGGGCCCAAACCTACGAGCAGTACTTC. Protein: CSARAQTYEQYF.

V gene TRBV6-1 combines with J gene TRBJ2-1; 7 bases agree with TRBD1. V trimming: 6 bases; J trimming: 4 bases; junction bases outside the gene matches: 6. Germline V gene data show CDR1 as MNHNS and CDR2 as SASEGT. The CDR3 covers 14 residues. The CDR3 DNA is TGTGCCAGCAGGCCGGGACAGCTTTACAATGAGCAGTTCTTC. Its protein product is CASRPGQLYNEQFF.

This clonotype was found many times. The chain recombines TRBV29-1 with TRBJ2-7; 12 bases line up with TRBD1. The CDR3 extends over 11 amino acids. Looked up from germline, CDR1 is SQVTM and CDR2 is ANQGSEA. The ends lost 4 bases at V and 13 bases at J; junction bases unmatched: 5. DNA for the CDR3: TGCAGCGTTGGGGGGACAGGGGGCTTCTACTTC. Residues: CSVGGTGGFYF.

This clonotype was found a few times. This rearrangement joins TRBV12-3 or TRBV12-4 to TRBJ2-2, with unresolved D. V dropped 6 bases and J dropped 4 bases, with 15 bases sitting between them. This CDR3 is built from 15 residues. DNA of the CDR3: TGTGCCAGCAGCTACAGTATCCATACCACCGGGGAGCTGTTTTTT. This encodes CASSYSIHTTGELFF.

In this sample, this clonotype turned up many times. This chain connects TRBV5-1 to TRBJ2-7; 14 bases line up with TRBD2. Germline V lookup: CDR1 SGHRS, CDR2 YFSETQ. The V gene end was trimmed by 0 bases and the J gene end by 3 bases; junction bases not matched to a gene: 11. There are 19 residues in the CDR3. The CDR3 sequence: CASSLGGLAGGFSNYEQYF. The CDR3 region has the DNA TGCGCCAGCAGCTTGGGAGGACTAGCGGGGGGCTTCTCTAACTACGAGCAGTACTTC. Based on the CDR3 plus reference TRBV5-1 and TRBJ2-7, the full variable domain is KAGVTQTPRYLIKTRGQQVTLSCSPISGHRSVSWYQQTPGQGLQFLFEYFSETQRNKGNFPGRFSGRQFSNSRSEMNVSTLELGDSALYLCASSLGGLAGGFSNYEQYFGPGTRLTVT.

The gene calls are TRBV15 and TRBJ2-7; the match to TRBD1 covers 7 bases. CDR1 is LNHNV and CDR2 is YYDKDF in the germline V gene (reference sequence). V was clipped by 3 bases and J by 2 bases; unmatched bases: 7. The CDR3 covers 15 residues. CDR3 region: CATSSYGTATYEQYF. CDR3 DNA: TGTGCCACCAGCAGCTACGGGACAGCCACCTACGAGCAGTACTTC. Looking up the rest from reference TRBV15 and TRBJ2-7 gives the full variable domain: DAMVIQNPRYQVTQFGKPVTLSCSQTLNHNVMYWYQQKSSQAPKLLFHYYDKDFNNEADTPDNFQSRRPNTSFCFLDIRSPGLGDTAMYLCATSSYGTATYEQYFGPGTRLTVT.

The CDR3 nucleotides are TGCAGTGCTACCTTCACTAGCGGGGCGAAGACCCAGTACTTC. Its protein product is CSATFTSGAKTQYF. This chain connects TRBV20-1 to TRBJ2-5; TRBD2 agrees at 10 bases. The germline V gene encodes CDR1 DFQATT and CDR2 SNEGSKA (reference sequence). This CDR3 is 14 amino acids long. The V and J ends lost 4 bases and 6 bases, in that order; junction bases with no gene match: 8.